The 23 T cell receptor beta chains below were found in one sample sequenced in a study of T cell responses to AZD1222 COVID-19 vaccine. Some clones are missing from TCRdb's copy, which holds only in-frame ones; the method was immunoSEQ multiplex PCR. Seen here are tens of thousands of clones, about 86% observed once, and the top ten hold 6.9%. The material sequenced was peripheral blood, taken 28 days after the second AZD1222 dose. These receptors were collected from an adult who received the AZD1222 COVID-19 vaccine.

V and J are TRBV29-1 and TRBJ1-2; D remains ambiguous. CDR1 is SQVTM and CDR2 is ANQGSEA in the germline V gene. V was shortened by 6 bases and J by 3 bases, with 14 bases between the two germline ends. The CDR3 runs to 13 residues. CDR3: CSVGLRLDYGYTF. CDR3 DNA: TGCAGCGTCGGGCTTAGGCTGGACTATGGCTACACCTTC.

The chain uses TRBV21-1 and TRBJ1-1; the D call TRBD1 from the table was never checked on the DNA. TRBV21-1 is reported as a pseudogene. This CDR3 has 12 amino acids. Written as DNA, the CDR3 is TGTGCCAGCAGCTGCAGGGAACCTGAAGCTTTCTTT. It yields the protein CASSCREPEAFF.

CDR3 protein: CASHSGGRAHQPQHF. The DNA for the CDR3 is TGTGCCAGCCACAGTGGAGGCAGGGCCCATCAGCCCCAGCATTTT. The chain is built from TRBV28 and TRBJ1-5; perhaps TRBD1 as D (5 bases). Trimming pared 8 bases from V and 5 bases from J, leaving 19 bases between. Germline loops: CDR1 MDHEN, CDR2 SYDVKM. The CDR3 runs 15 residues. The variable domain in full, completed from reference TRBV28 and TRBJ1-5, reads DVKVTQSSRYLVKRTGEKVFLECVQDMDHENMFWYRQDPGLGLRLIYFSYDVKMKEKGDIPEGYSVSREKKERFSLILESASTNQTSMYLCASHSGGRAHQPQHFGDGTRLSIL.

CDR3 amino acids: CASSPRTGYHEQFF. CDR3 in DNA: TGTGCCAGCAGTCCTCGGACAGGGTATCATGAGCAGTTCTTC. The chain combines TRBV27 with TRBJ2-1; 8 nucleotides agree with TRBD1. After removal of 5 bases from V and 8 bases from J, the junction contained 8 bases not matched to a gene. This CDR3 comprises 14 residues. The germline gives CDR1 MNHEY, CDR2 SMNVEV (reference sequence).

The chain carries TRBV30 and TRBJ1-4; D is unclear. The germline V and J ends were trimmed by 5 bases and 8 bases, with 15 bases remaining between them. Germline V lookup: CDR1 GTSNPN, CDR2 SVGIG (reference sequence). This CDR3 contains 13 residues. The CDR3 here is CAWENRLTEKLFF. DNA for the CDR3: TGTGCCTGGGAAAATCGGTTGACAGAAAAACTGTTTTTT. The full variable domain, rest sourced from reference TRBV30 and TRBJ1-4, is SQTIHQWPATLVQPVGSPLSLECTVEGTSNPNLYWYRQAAGRGLQLLFYSVGIGQISSEVPQNLSASRPQDRQFILSSKKLLLSDSGFYLCAWENRLTEKLFFGSGTQLSVL.

This clone appeared once. The gene calls are TRBV7-2 and TRBJ1-2, with 7 bases matching TRBD1. This CDR3 has 13 residues. CDR1 is SGHTA, CDR2 FQGNSA, per germline. The V segment lost 1 base and the J segment 8 bases; nucleotides outside the gene matches: 4. CDR3 residues: CASSLGQGEGYTF. For the CDR3, the DNA is TGTGCCAGCAGCTTAGGACAGGGAGAAGGCTACACCTTC.

The gene calls are TRBV4-1 and TRBJ2-7; possibly TRBD1 for D (6 bases). Per germline, CDR1 MGHRA and CDR2 YSYEKL. The CDR3 is 16 residues long. Trimming removed 0 bases from V and 6 bases from J, with 18 bases in between. The CDR3 region has the DNA TGCGCCAGCAGCCAAGACGGGCCACAACAGGGCCGCGAGCAGTACTTC. This codes for CASSQDGPQQGREQYF.

The J gene is TRBJ2-5, the V gene TRBV7-2, with a tentative D call TRBD2 (5 bases). The V gene's germline CDR1 is SGHTA and CDR2 FQGNSA. The CDR3 covers 15 residues. V lost 7 bases to trimming and J lost 2 bases, with 17 bases between them. CDR3 loop: CASNPDLARQETQYF. Here the CDR3 DNA reads TGTGCCAGCAACCCAGACCTAGCCCGGCAAGAGACCCAGTACTTC.

The chain carries TRBV19 and TRBJ1-4, with no clear D. The germline V gene encodes CDR1 LNHDA and CDR2 SQIVND (reference sequence). The CDR3 runs to 14 residues. Trimming removed 3 bases from V and 1 base from J, with 6 bases in between. CDR3 sequence (DNA): TGTGCCAGTAGTATCCGTGTAACTAATGAAAAACTGTTTTTT. It specifies CASSIRVTNEKLFF.

The rearrangement links TRBV5-4 to TRBJ2-1, with TRBD1 as a possible D gene (6 bases). This CDR3 comprises 14 residues. Germline V lookup: CDR1 SGHNT, CDR2 YYREEE (reference sequence). The germline V and J ends were trimmed by 4 bases and 0 bases, with 8 bases remaining between them. CDR3 protein: CASSKQGSYNEQFF. The CDR3 coding sequence is TGTGCCAGCAGCAAACAGGGCTCCTACAATGAGCAGTTCTTC.

The rearrangement uses TRBV28 and TRBJ1-2; 8 nucleotides align to TRBD1. The trim removed 2 bases at V and 4 bases at J, leaving 6 bases unmatched. In germline, CDR1 is MDHEN, CDR2 SYDVKM. The CDR3 loop spans 15 amino acids. CDR3 sequence (DNA): TGTGCCAGCAGTTTAGGACAGGGAAGGGGCTATGGCTACACCTTC. Its translation is CASSLGQGRGYGYTF.

This sequence joins TRBV6-1 and TRBJ1-2; D gene ambiguous. Germline-derived CDR1 and CDR2 are MNHNS and SASEGT. V was clipped by 3 bases and J by 4 bases, with 12 bases between them. The CDR3 contains 14 residues. The CDR3 is CASSEFSNTYGYTF. CDR3 sequence (DNA): TGTGCCAGCAGTGAGTTTAGCAATACCTATGGCTACACCTTC.

This clone was found once. The genes are TRBV6-6 and TRBJ2-7; TRBD1 matches 9 bases. This CDR3 has 17 residues. V shed 5 bases, J shed 2 bases, and the junction held 13 bases outside the gene matches. Germline V gene data show CDR1 as MNHNY and CDR2 as SVGAGI (reference sequence). The CDR3 here is CASSRFITGTGTYEQYF. In DNA, the CDR3 is TGTGCCAGCAGTAGATTCATTACCGGGACAGGGACCTACGAGCAGTACTTC.

The V call is TRBV19, the J call TRBJ2-5; 7 bases line up with TRBD1. CDR1 is LNHDA, CDR2 SQIVND, per germline (reference sequence). This CDR3 region has 14 residues. V dropped 6 bases and J dropped 1; count of bases not matched to a gene: 5. CDR3: CASSEQGFQETQYF. The CDR3, as DNA: TGTGCCAGTAGCGAACAGGGGTTCCAAGAGACCCAGTACTTC.

The rearrangement joins TRBV4-1 to TRBJ1-4; D might be TRBD1 (5 bases). V lost 4 bases, J lost 0 bases, and 12 bases lay in between. CDR3 size: 16 residues. CDR1 and CDR2 from the germline V gene are MGHRA and YSYEKL. CDR3 loop: CASSRAGRATNEKLFF. The CDR3 DNA follows: TGCGCCAGCAGCCGCGCCGGCAGGGCAACTAATGAAAAACTGTTTTTT.

V gene TRBV2 combines with J gene TRBJ1-2; tentative D call: TRBD1 (6 bases). Germline lookup yields CDR1 SNHLY and CDR2 FYNNEI. This CDR3 spans 13 amino acids. The V end lost 6 bases, the J end lost 8 bases, and 16 bases lay between the germline ends. The DNA of the CDR3 is TGTGCCAGCAGCGTACTTATGGGGGGCGGCTACACCTTC. This sequence encodes CASSVLMGGGYTF.

This chain uses TRBV4-1 with TRBJ1-5, with 9 bases matching TRBD1. CDR1 is MGHRA, CDR2 YSYEKL, per germline. CDR3 size: 17 residues. With V trimmed by 1 base and J by 3 bases, 7 bases remained unmatched. The CDR3 spells CASSQGVGTGINQPQHF. The DNA for the CDR3 is TGCGCCAGCAGCCAAGGCGTGGGGACAGGGATCAATCAGCCCCAGCATTTT.

The V and J genes are TRBV19 and TRBJ1-2, with 7 bases aligning to TRBD1. Per germline, CDR1 LNHDA and CDR2 SQIVND (reference sequence). The CDR3 extends over 14 amino acids. V was clipped by 1 base and J by 4 bases; unmatched bases: 3. In DNA form, the CDR3 reads TGTGCCAGTAGTATAGCTTGGGACAGCTATGGCTACACCTTC. It codes for CASSIAWDSYGYTF.

This sequence joins TRBV19 and TRBJ1-1, with 8 bases that match TRBD1. CDR1 is LNHDA, CDR2 SQIVND, per germline (reference sequence). Losses at the gene ends were 5 bases for V and 11 bases for J; bases not matched to a gene: 10. The CDR3 has 13 residues. CDR3 nucleotide sequence: TGTGCCAGTAGTTTCCCAGGGGGCATGTGGGCTTTCTTT. Translating it yields CASSFPGGMWAFF.

The rearrangement uses TRBV10-3 and TRBJ1-4; the D is unclear. The germline V gene has CDR1 ENHRY and CDR2 SYGVKD. This CDR3 comprises 13 residues. V was trimmed by 6 bases and J by 8 bases, leaving 13 bases between them. The CDR3 region is CAISSGRAEKLFF. The CDR3 DNA reads TGTGCCATCAGCAGCGGGCGGGCCGAAAAACTGTTTTTT.

V and J are TRBV7-2 and TRBJ2-3; TRBD2 is a possible D gene (6 bases). V lost 6 bases to trimming and J lost 2 bases, with 15 bases between them. The CDR3 totals 15 residues. Germline CDR1 reads SGHTA; CDR2 reads FQGNSA. CDR3: CASRITGLLTDTQYF. In DNA, the CDR3 is TGTGCCAGCAGAATTACGGGACTCCTCACAGATACGCAGTATTTT.

The CDR3 DNA is TGTGCCAGCAGCCGGAGTGGGTTCAGGGGACATCTCGGGATCTACGAGCAGTACTTC. Protein sequence: CASSRSGFRGHLGIYEQYF. This chain links TRBV3-1 (or the pseudogene TRBV3-2) with TRBJ2-7, with D possibly being TRBD1 (6 bases). V lost 4 bases, J lost 3 bases, and 28 bases lay in between. Germline loops: CDR1 LGHDT, CDR2 YNNKEL (reference sequence). This CDR3 comprises 19 residues.

The chain links TRBV5-5 to TRBJ2-7, with D perhaps TRBD2 (5 bases). Germline V gives CDR1 SGHKS, CDR2 YYEKEE (reference sequence). Trimming stripped 4 bases from V and 7 bases from J, with 15 bases between. The CDR3 runs to 13 residues. The CDR3 sequence: CASSPTRGREQYF. The CDR3 region has the DNA TGTGCCAGCAGCCCGACCAGAGGGAGAGAGCAGTACTTC.